This T cell receptor (beta chain) appears in the sequencing data of a study of cytomegalovirus exposure and HLA in healthy donors. The primer mix had 60 Vbeta and 13 Jbeta primers. Produced via immunoSEQ multiplex PCR; TCRdb's table is partial and in-frame only. Of some 70,000 clones detected, roughly 77% appear once; the ten largest clones hold about 6.5%. Source material: PBMCs. This TCR derives from a human donor in good health.

CDR3 loop: CASSVGGRGDEQYF. The CDR3 DNA is TGTGCCAGCAGCGTAGGGGGCCGGGGGGACGAGCAGTACTTC. The chain joins TRBV9 to TRBJ2-7; 7 bases are a match to TRBD2. Germline V lookup: CDR1 SGDLS, CDR2 YYNGEE. The CDR3 is made up of 14 amino acids. Trimming removed 0 bases from V and 5 bases from J; junction bases left unmatched: 5.